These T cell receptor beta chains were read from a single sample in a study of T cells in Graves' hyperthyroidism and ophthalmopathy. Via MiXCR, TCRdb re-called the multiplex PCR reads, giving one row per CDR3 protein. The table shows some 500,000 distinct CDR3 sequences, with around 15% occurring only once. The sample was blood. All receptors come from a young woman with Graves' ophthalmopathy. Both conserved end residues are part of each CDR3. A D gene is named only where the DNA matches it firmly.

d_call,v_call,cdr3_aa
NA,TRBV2,CASSEFDGNEQFF
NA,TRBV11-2,CASSFPTIRGDYGYTF
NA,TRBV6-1,CASREEIYNEQFF
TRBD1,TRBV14,CASSRDRTTQETQYF
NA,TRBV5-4,CASSPAGRGPTDTQYF
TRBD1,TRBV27,CASARQGAEAFF
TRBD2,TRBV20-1,CSAQPPGGRALTDTQYF
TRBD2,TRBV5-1,CASRPSGPYEQYF
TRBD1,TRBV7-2,CASSTLQGGIIYGYTF
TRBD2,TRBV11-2,CASSLGTSGRTDNEQFF
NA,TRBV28,CASSLLWTGELFF
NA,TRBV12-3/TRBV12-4,CASSFADSYNEQFF
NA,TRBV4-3,CASSQEGGAQPQHF
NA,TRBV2,CASRGKQGPHYEQYF
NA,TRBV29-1,CSVQASSYNEQFF
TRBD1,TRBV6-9,CASSYTPGQGASDTQYF
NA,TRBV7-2,CASSLAGGGLGYGYTF
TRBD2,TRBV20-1,CSARGSGRVYEQYF
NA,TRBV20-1,CSAVGLRSSYEQYF
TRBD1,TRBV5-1,CASSFGTGFDEQYF
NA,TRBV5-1,CASSLAPATNEKLFF
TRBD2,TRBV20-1,CSARDIIGLDSYNEQFF
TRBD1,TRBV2,CASSRDRGGDYGYTF
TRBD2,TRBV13,CASSAVSGGIIDTQYF
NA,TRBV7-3,CASSTTTPNTEAFF
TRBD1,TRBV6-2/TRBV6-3,CASSYSETGGEAFF
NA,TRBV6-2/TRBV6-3,CASFWGTYGYTF
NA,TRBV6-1,CASSDPPGGWETQYF
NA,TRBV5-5,CASSLNGASTDTQYF
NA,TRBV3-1,CASSQALRGELFF
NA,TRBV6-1,CASSPSRETQYF
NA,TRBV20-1,CSTRPYDGPQHF
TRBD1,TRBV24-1,CATSGAGGQNIQYF
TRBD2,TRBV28,CASSLFRGAGVYQVDEQFF
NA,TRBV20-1,CSARGQTPSQYF
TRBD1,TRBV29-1,CSVVGQATDTEAFF
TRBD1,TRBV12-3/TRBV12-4,CASSIIDRDSQYF
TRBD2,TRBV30,CAWIVSGTYNEQFF
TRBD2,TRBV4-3,CASSLGLAGAPGEQYF
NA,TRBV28,CATEVRANVLTF
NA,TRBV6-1,CASSNPRGGNSYEQYF
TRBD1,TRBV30,CAWDKGQGLPGELFF
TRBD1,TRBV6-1,CASSGTGGTKNIQYF
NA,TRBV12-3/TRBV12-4,CASSFPGAEGNEKLFF
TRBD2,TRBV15,CATSRIAGGLAKNIQYF
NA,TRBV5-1,CASSLPTHSYEQYF
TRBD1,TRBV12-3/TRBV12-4,CASTLRQGVTEAFF
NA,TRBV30,CAWKSGGFYNKQFF
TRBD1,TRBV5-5,CASTATGDYEQYF
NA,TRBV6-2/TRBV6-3,CASTRTVYYGYTF
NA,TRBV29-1,CSVASQKTQYF
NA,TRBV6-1,CATEGRGYEQYF
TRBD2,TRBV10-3,CAISGPGLAGERDTQYF
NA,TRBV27,CASTARAGVRETQYF
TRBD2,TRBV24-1,CATSDRTSGSLETQYF
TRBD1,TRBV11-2,CASSLGGTGQETQYF
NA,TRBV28,CASSLSVMNTEAFF
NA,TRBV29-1,CSVDTPETQYF
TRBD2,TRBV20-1,CSASGTSVAYEQYF
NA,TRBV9,CASSVGGSNQPQHF